The clone carrying this TCR beta chain was seen at least ten times. Per germline, CDR1 KGHDR and CDR2 SFDVKD. V lost 4 bases, J lost 5 bases, and 8 bases lay in between. This CDR3 has 13 residues. TCR beta CDR3 sequences were amplified from RNA transcripts. First-round RT-PCR targeting the TCR CDR3 was performed with the HTBI primer set. Via MiXCR, TCRdb re-called the multiplex PCR reads, giving one row per CDR3 protein. The sample has a few hundred thousand distinct CDR3 sequences; 46% are singletons. This sample is drawn from a study of T cells in Graves' hyperthyroidism and ophthalmopathy. This receptor was taken from a young woman with Graves' hyperthyroidism. Source material: peripheral blood or thyroid tissue (not recorded which). This sequence joins TRBV24-1 and TRBJ2-1; TRBD1 is a possible D gene (5 bases). In DNA form, the CDR3 reads TGTGCCACCAGTGACTCGGACAACAATGAGCAGTTCTTC. Translation gives CATSDSDNNEQFF.